A selection of T cell receptor beta chains follows, all from one sample in a study of CD4 T cells in relation to SARS-CoV-2 and coronaviruses. Clones were read by immunoSEQ multiplex PCR, and TCRdb kept only the in-frame ones, dropping some. The repertoire holds around 69,000 clones, with 94% as singletons. The specimen sequenced was naive CD4+ T cells from PBMCs. Every receptor here comes from a human donor in good health. Both conserved end residues are part of each CDR3. The D gene is left open where the match is weak. For some rows the clone size is stated as once, few or many, or as a class when expanded; others skip it.

>TRBJ2-7|NA|TRBV6-1|NA
CASSDPTGPYEQYF
TGTGCCAGCAGTGACCCGACAGGTCCCTACGAGCAGTACTTC
>TRBJ2-5|NA|TRBV25-1|NA
CASSESGWTAGETQYF
TGTGCCAGCAGTGAATCAGGGTGGACAGCGGGAGAGACCCAGTACTTC
>TRBJ2-7|NA|TRBV7-6|NA
CASSPGTTSSYEQYF
TGTGCCAGCAGCCCCGGGACCACGAGCTCCTACGAGCAGTACTTC
>TRBJ2-5|TRBD1|TRBV5-1|NA
CASSGTTGVTGETQYF
TGCGCCAGCAGCGGAACGACAGGGGTCACTGGAGAGACCCAGTACTTC
>TRBJ1-4|NA|TRBV18|NA
CASSENLPGATNEKLFF
TGTGCCAGCTCTGAAAACCTACCAGGGGCAACTAATGAAAAACTGTTTTTT
>TRBJ2-3|TRBD2|TRBV5-8|NA
CASSLGWTSGRAIDTQYF
TGTGCCAGCAGCTTGGGATGGACTAGCGGGAGGGCCATAGATACGCAGTATTTT
>TRBJ2-1|TRBD2|TRBV10-1|NA
CASSGQTSGSSYNEQFF
TGCGCCAGCAGTGGGCAGACTAGCGGGAGTTCCTACAATGAGCAGTTCTTC
>TRBJ2-3|NA|TRBV5-4|NA
CASSRESNTQYF
TGTGCCAGCAGCCGCGAGTCCAATACGCAGTATTTT
>TRBJ2-3|NA|TRBV10-1|NA
CASSDKGPNTDTQYF
TGCGCCAGCAGTGATAAGGGGCCGAACACAGATACGCAGTATTTT
>TRBJ2-2|TRBD2|TRBV18|few
CASSPPGGRASAGELFF
TGTGCCAGCTCACCACCAGGCGGGAGGGCCTCTGCCGGGGAGCTGTTTTTT
>TRBJ1-2|TRBD1|TRBV7-2|NA
CASSSGQGPAGTF
TGTGCCAGCAGCAGTGGACAGGGTCCCGCAGGCACCTTC
>TRBJ1-5|NA|TRBV2|NA
CASSEEYGGQPQHF
TGTGCCAGCAGTGAAGAATACGGGGGTCAGCCCCAGCATTTT
>TRBJ2-7|TRBD2|TRBV6-4|NA
CASYYTSGRENYEQYF
TGTGCCAGCTATTATACTAGCGGGAGGGAGAACTACGAGCAGTACTTC
>TRBJ1-5|TRBD1|TRBV19|NA
CASSPPGTGGRQPQHF
TGTGCCAGTAGTCCACCCGGGACAGGGGGCCGACAGCCCCAGCATTTT
>TRBJ2-5|TRBD1|TRBV28|NA
CASSSTGTGSSETQYF
TGTGCCAGCAGTTCCACCGGGACAGGGTCGTCGGAGACCCAGTACTTC
>TRBJ2-3|TRBD1|TRBV27|NA
CASSFHGQGGSGDTQYF
TGTGCCAGCAGTTTCCACGGACAGGGGGGGAGTGGAGATACGCAGTATTTT
>TRBJ2-1|TRBD2|TRBV3-1/TRBV3-2|NA
CASSQVGRTSGYNEQFF
TGTGCCAGCAGCCAAGTGGGGCGGACTAGCGGTTACAATGAGCAGTTCTTC
>TRBJ2-1|NA|TRBV28|NA
CASKPRRSGPKAANEQFF
TGTGCCAGCAAACCAAGGCGATCCGGGCCGAAGGCGGCCAATGAGCAGTTCTTC
>TRBJ1-1|NA|TRBV19|NA
CASSTTGGGQAFF
TGTGCCAGTAGTACGACAGGCGGGGGACAAGCTTTCTTT
>TRBJ2-1|TRBD2|TRBV10-1|NA
CARLAGGAEQFF
TGCGCCAGACTAGCGGGAGGCGCTGAGCAGTTCTTC
>TRBJ2-2|TRBD2|TRBV5-1|NA
CASSLTSGSNTGELFF
TGCGCCAGCAGCTTGACCAGCGGGAGTAACACCGGGGAGCTGTTTTTT
>TRBJ2-1|TRBD2|TRBV4-1|NA
CASSPRTGVILAGGNEQFF
TGCGCCAGCAGCCCTCGGACAGGGGTGATACTAGCGGGAGGCAATGAGCAGTTCTTC
>TRBJ2-3|TRBD2|TRBV5-1|NA
CASSFGSGRANKPDTQYF
TGCGCCAGCAGCTTTGGTAGCGGGAGGGCCAACAAGCCAGATACGCAGTATTTT
>TRBJ2-4|NA|TRBV7-9|NA
CASSLAGLHQNIQYF
TGTGCCAGCAGCTTAGCGGGTCTTCACCAAAACATTCAGTACTTC
>TRBJ2-7|NA|TRBV5-1|NA
CASSLDGSYKQYF
TGCGCCAGCAGCTTAGACGGCTCCTACAAGCAGTACTTC
>TRBJ1-5|NA|TRBV27|once
CASSPQGISNQPQHF
TGTGCCAGCAGTCCACAGGGTATTAGCAATCAGCCCCAGCATTTT
>TRBJ2-7|TRBD1|TRBV27|NA
CATTRTGGYEQYF
TGTGCCACCACCAGGACAGGGGGCTACGAGCAGTACTTC
>TRBJ1-5|NA|TRBV2|NA
CASSGSNQPQHF
TGTGCCAGCAGTGGTAGCAATCAGCCCCAGCATTTT
>TRBJ1-1|TRBD1|TRBV3-1/TRBV3-2|NA
CASSQAARAGGTEAFF
TGTGCCAGCAGCCAAGCCGCTCGGGCAGGGGGCACTGAAGCTTTCTTT
>TRBJ2-1|TRBD2|TRBV10-1|NA
CASSQTGGRNEQFF
TGCGCCAGCAGTCAAACGGGAGGACGCAATGAGCAGTTCTTC
>TRBJ1-2|NA|TRBV28|NA
CASSLRVGDYGYTF
TGTGCCAGCAGTTTAAGGGTGGGGGACTATGGCTACACCTTC
>TRBJ2-7|NA|TRBV28|NA
CASKDGNSYEQYF
TGTGCCAGCAAGGACGGTAACTCCTACGAGCAGTACTTC
>TRBJ2-3|TRBD2|TRBV6-5|NA
CASKPSGSTDTQYF
TGTGCCAGCAAACCTAGCGGAAGCACAGATACGCAGTATTTT
>TRBJ2-3|NA|TRBV27|NA
CASREVGRDTQYF
TGTGCCAGCAGAGAGGTGGGTAGAGATACGCAGTATTTT
>TRBJ1-1|NA|TRBV4-2|NA
CASSQAGGGSYTEAFF
TGTGCCAGCAGCCAAGCGGGGGGGGGATCGTACACTGAAGCTTTCTTT
>TRBJ1-4|NA|TRBV7-9|NA
CASSQGGVTTNEKLFF
TGTGCCAGCAGCCAAGGGGGGGTAACAACTAATGAAAAACTGTTTTTT
>TRBJ2-1|TRBD1|TRBV29-1|NA
CSAESGGPFNEQFF
TGCAGCGCAGAATCAGGGGGCCCTTTCAATGAGCAGTTCTTC
>TRBJ1-1|NA|TRBV29-1|NA
CSVSRGGNTEAFF
TGCAGCGTTTCAAGAGGGGGGAACACTGAAGCTTTCTTT
>TRBJ1-4|NA|TRBV2|once
CASTPGQRNEKLFF
TGTGCCAGCACCCCAGGGCAGCGTAATGAAAAACTGTTTTTT
>TRBJ2-3|NA|TRBV29-1|NA
CSVLRVTDTQYF
TGCAGCGTCTTACGGGTCACAGATACGCAGTATTTT
>TRBJ1-2|NA|TRBV7-8|NA
CASSLAPWGARNGYTF
TGTGCCAGCAGCTTAGCGCCGTGGGGGGCGCGAAATGGCTACACCTTC
>TRBJ2-5|TRBD2|TRBV4-1|NA
CASSQDSTGSGSSKTQYF
TGCGCCAGCAGCCAAGATAGTACAGGTAGCGGGAGTTCTAAGACCCAGTACTTC
>TRBJ2-5|NA|TRBV12-1|NA
CASSPYPEEETQYF
TGTGCCAGCAGCCCCTACCCGGAGGAGGAGACCCAGTACTTC
>TRBJ2-4|NA|TRBV18|NA
CASSPLETSAKNIQYF
TGTGCCAGCTCACCACTCGAAACCTCAGCCAAAAACATTCAGTACTTC
>TRBJ2-3|NA|TRBV5-4|once
CASSSPPGDTQYF
TGTGCCAGCAGCTCCCCCCCTGGGGATACGCAGTATTTT
>TRBJ1-1|NA|TRBV27|few
CASSLQEAFF
TGTGCCAGCAGTTTACAGGAAGCTTTCTTT
>TRBJ2-7|TRBD2|TRBV10-1|NA
CASSAGLAGSGEQYF
TGCGCCAGCAGTGCCGGACTAGCGGGATCTGGCGAGCAGTACTTC
>TRBJ2-1|NA|TRBV19|NA
CASSGGAVEQFF
TGTGCCAGTAGTGGGGGGGCCGTGGAGCAGTTCTTC
>TRBJ2-3|NA|TRBV28|NA
CASSRLSGTDTQYF
TGTGCCAGCAGTCGCCTCTCAGGTACAGATACGCAGTATTTT
>TRBJ2-5|NA|TRBV5-4|once
CASSFPGETQYF
TGTGCCAGCAGCTTTCCGGGTGAGACCCAGTACTTC
>TRBJ2-3|NA|TRBV6-5|NA
CASRPRVEGTDTQYF
TGTGCCAGCAGACCCAGGGTGGAGGGCACAGATACGCAGTATTTT
>TRBJ2-5|NA|TRBV2|NA
CASRFQGHIQETQYF
TGTGCCAGCAGGTTCCAGGGACATATCCAAGAGACCCAGTACTTC
>TRBJ2-1|TRBD1|TRBV7-9|NA
CASNAGTGILEQFF
TGTGCCAGCAATGCCGGGACAGGGATTCTGGAGCAGTTCTTC
>TRBJ1-4|NA|TRBV6-5|NA
CASSYSPGHNEKLFF
TGTGCCAGCAGTTACTCGCCAGGTCATAATGAAAAACTGTTTTTT
>TRBJ1-2|NA|TRBV6-5|once
CASSPIRDTAFGYTF
TGTGCCAGCAGTCCGATCCGGGACACGGCCTTCGGCTACACCTTC
>TRBJ2-3|NA|TRBV24-1|NA
CATSEVGLDTQYF
TGTGCCACCAGTGAGGTGGGGTTGGATACGCAGTATTTT
>TRBJ1-4|NA|TRBV12-3/TRBV12-4|NA
CATQDSHNEKLFF
TGTGCCACCCAAGACAGCCATAATGAAAAACTGTTTTTT
>TRBJ2-1|NA|TRBV5-1|NA
CASSLVPAYNEQFF
TGCGCCAGCAGCTTGGTACCAGCTTACAATGAGCAGTTCTTC
>TRBJ1-2|NA|TRBV5-1|NA
CASSLGNYGYTF
TGCGCCAGCAGCCTTGGAAACTATGGCTACACCTTC